Listed below are T cell receptor beta chains from one sample, sequenced in a study of blood T cell repertoires in COVID-19. Profiling relied on immunoSEQ multiplex PCR, and the TCRdb table lists in-frame clones only, not all of them. The sample holds some 190,000 clones; roughly three quarters are singletons and the top ten take about 15%. Sequencing input: PBMCs or T cells enriched from blood (not recorded which). These receptors were collected from a woman aged 50 to 60 with acute COVID-19. Both conserved end residues are part of each CDR3. Each record gives: clone size, V gene, D gene, J gene, CDR3 DNA, CDR3 protein. A D gene is named only where the DNA matches it firmly. Clone sizes are given selectively: once, few, many, or a class where the clone is expanded.

clone_size: few; v_call: TRBV19; d_call: -; j_call: TRBJ1-2; cdr3_nt: TGTGCCAGTAGTCTACAGGGAGCTAACTATGGCTACACCTTC; cdr3_aa: CASSLQGANYGYTF
clone_size: -; v_call: TRBV29-1; d_call: TRBD1; j_call: TRBJ1-1; cdr3_nt: TGCAGCGTTGCCCAGGGGGCCAACACTGAAGCTTTCTTT; cdr3_aa: CSVAQGANTEAFF
clone_size: few; v_call: TRBV28; d_call: -; j_call: TRBJ1-5; cdr3_nt: TGTGCCAGCAGTTCCTCGGGGGTTAGCAATCAGCCCCAGCATTTT; cdr3_aa: CASSSSGVSNQPQHF
clone_size: -; v_call: TRBV5-1; d_call: TRBD1; j_call: TRBJ2-5; cdr3_nt: TGCGCCAGCAGCTTGGGGGCAGGGGGCATGGAGACCCAGTACTTC; cdr3_aa: CASSLGAGGMETQYF
clone_size: -; v_call: TRBV19; d_call: -; j_call: TRBJ1-2; cdr3_nt: TGTGCCAGTAGAGAAGGGGGTACCGCTTACTATGGCTACACCTTC; cdr3_aa: CASREGGTAYYGYTF
clone_size: -; v_call: TRBV6-1; d_call: -; j_call: TRBJ1-2; cdr3_nt: TGTGCCAGCAGTGGGGGCATGGGGAAAAGGGTCTATGGCTACACCTTC; cdr3_aa: CASSGGMGKRVYGYTF
clone_size: -; v_call: TRBV27; d_call: -; j_call: TRBJ2-1; cdr3_nt: TGTGCCAGCAGTTTCACAGGGCGTGTGGCCTACAATGAGCAGTTCTTC; cdr3_aa: CASSFTGRVAYNEQFF
clone_size: -; v_call: TRBV5-4; d_call: -; j_call: TRBJ1-2; cdr3_nt: TGTGCCAGCAGCTTGATGCCGGGGGGCTACACCTTC; cdr3_aa: CASSLMPGGYTF
clone_size: few; v_call: TRBV7-2; d_call: TRBD1; j_call: TRBJ1-6; cdr3_nt: TGTGCCATCGGGACAGGGGGCTGGAATTCACCCCTCCACTTT; cdr3_aa: CAIGTGGWNSPLHF
clone_size: -; v_call: TRBV9; d_call: -; j_call: TRBJ1-5; cdr3_nt: TGTGCCAGCAGCGTAGGGGGGGGGCAGCCCCAGCATTTT; cdr3_aa: CASSVGGGQPQHF
clone_size: -; v_call: TRBV19; d_call: -; j_call: TRBJ2-6; cdr3_nt: TGTGCCAGTAGGGGGGGTAGGCTCCCTGGGGCCAACGTCCTGACTTTC; cdr3_aa: CASRGGRLPGANVLTF
clone_size: -; v_call: TRBV27; d_call: -; j_call: TRBJ1-6; cdr3_nt: TGTGCCAGCAGTGCGTCAGGCCCCGGGGCACCCCTCCACTTT; cdr3_aa: CASSASGPGAPLHF
clone_size: -; v_call: TRBV7-2; d_call: TRBD1; j_call: TRBJ1-2; cdr3_nt: TGTGCCAGCAGCTTAGGACAGGGCCACTATGGCTACACCTTC; cdr3_aa: CASSLGQGHYGYTF
clone_size: -; v_call: TRBV7-6; d_call: -; j_call: TRBJ1-4; cdr3_nt: TGTGCCAGCAGCCGGGGGGAGGAGGATGAAAAACTGTTTTTT; cdr3_aa: CASSRGEEDEKLFF
clone_size: -; v_call: TRBV19; d_call: TRBD1; j_call: TRBJ1-2; cdr3_nt: TGTGCCAGTAGTACCCGGACAGGGGGAAGCTACACCTTC; cdr3_aa: CASSTRTGGSYTF
clone_size: few; v_call: TRBV6-1; d_call: TRBD2; j_call: TRBJ2-1; cdr3_nt: TGTGCCAGCAGTGAAGTAGCGGGGGGGTACAATGAGCAGTTCTTC; cdr3_aa: CASSEVAGGYNEQFF
clone_size: once; v_call: TRBV28; d_call: TRBD1; j_call: TRBJ1-6; cdr3_nt: TGTGCCAGCAGCGACAGGGCCTATAATTCACCCCTCCACTTT; cdr3_aa: CASSDRAYNSPLHF
clone_size: -; v_call: TRBV28; d_call: TRBD2; j_call: TRBJ2-3; cdr3_nt: TGTGCCAGCAGTTCGGGACTAGCGGGGTCTAGCACAGATACGCAGTATTTT; cdr3_aa: CASSSGLAGSSTDTQYF
clone_size: -; v_call: TRBV5-1; d_call: -; j_call: TRBJ1-1; cdr3_nt: TGCGCCAGCAGCTTGGAGGCAGGGGTGGGTGAAGCTTTCTTT; cdr3_aa: CASSLEAGVGEAFF
clone_size: -; v_call: TRBV7-2; d_call: -; j_call: TRBJ1-4; cdr3_nt: TGTGCCAGCAGGCGGGACGGACTTTTGACTAATGAAAAACTGTTTTTT; cdr3_aa: CASRRDGLLTNEKLFF
clone_size: -; v_call: TRBV7-3; d_call: -; j_call: TRBJ2-2; cdr3_nt: TGTGCCAGCAGCCCTCAGGGGAACACCGGGGAGCTGTTTTTT; cdr3_aa: CASSPQGNTGELFF
clone_size: -; v_call: TRBV29-1; d_call: -; j_call: TRBJ1-1; cdr3_nt: TGCAGCGTTGAACAGGTGAACACTGAAGCTTTCTTT; cdr3_aa: CSVEQVNTEAFF
clone_size: -; v_call: TRBV11-2; d_call: -; j_call: TRBJ2-2; cdr3_nt: TGTGCCAGCAGCTTCGCGGCCGGGGAGCTGTTTTTT; cdr3_aa: CASSFAAGELFF
clone_size: -; v_call: TRBV19; d_call: -; j_call: TRBJ1-3; cdr3_nt: TGTGCCAGTAGCTCCTCGGCAGGGTCCTTCTCTGGAAACACCATATATTTT; cdr3_aa: CASSSSAGSFSGNTIYF
clone_size: once; v_call: TRBV5-6; d_call: -; j_call: TRBJ1-6; cdr3_nt: TGTGCCAGCAGCTTGCAACAGGGTGGGCCCTATAATTCACCCCTCCACTTT; cdr3_aa: CASSLQQGGPYNSPLHF
clone_size: once; v_call: TRBV28; d_call: TRBD1; j_call: TRBJ1-1; cdr3_nt: TGTGCCAGCAGTCCACAGGGGATCGGCACTGAAGCTTTCTTT; cdr3_aa: CASSPQGIGTEAFF
clone_size: once; v_call: TRBV2; d_call: -; j_call: TRBJ2-5; cdr3_nt: TGTGCCAGCAAGAACCGACAGAGCGAGGAGACCCAGTACTTC; cdr3_aa: CASKNRQSEETQYF
clone_size: -; v_call: TRBV27; d_call: -; j_call: TRBJ1-6; cdr3_nt: TGTGCCAGCAGTTTGTGGAGCTCCTATAATTCACCCCTCCACTTT; cdr3_aa: CASSLWSSYNSPLHF
clone_size: -; v_call: TRBV27; d_call: TRBD1; j_call: TRBJ2-2; cdr3_nt: TGTGCCAGCAGTTTATACAGGGGGACAAACACCGGGGAGCTGTTTTTT; cdr3_aa: CASSLYRGTNTGELFF
clone_size: -; v_call: TRBV6-1; d_call: -; j_call: TRBJ2-5; cdr3_nt: TGTGCCAGCAGTGAAGCGATAGCGTCGACCGAGACCCAGTACTTC; cdr3_aa: CASSEAIASTETQYF
clone_size: -; v_call: TRBV6-5; d_call: TRBD1; j_call: TRBJ1-1; cdr3_nt: TGTGCCAGCAGGGCATCGGACAGGGGGGCCACTGAAGCTTTCTTT; cdr3_aa: CASRASDRGATEAFF
clone_size: few; v_call: TRBV19; d_call: -; j_call: TRBJ2-3; cdr3_nt: TGTGCCAGCAGCTTAAGGGGGTCCGAGACAGGGAGGACCACAGATACGCAGTATTTT; cdr3_aa: CASSLRGSETGRTTDTQYF
clone_size: -; v_call: TRBV29-1; d_call: -; j_call: TRBJ2-5; cdr3_nt: TGCAGCGTTGTTTTACCTGGGAGGCAAGAGACCCAGTACTTC; cdr3_aa: CSVVLPGRQETQYF
clone_size: -; v_call: TRBV28; d_call: -; j_call: TRBJ1-1; cdr3_nt: TGTGCCAGCGTCAAGGCGGGGGCGCCCACTGAAGCTTTCTTT; cdr3_aa: CASVKAGAPTEAFF
clone_size: -; v_call: TRBV10-1; d_call: TRBD1; j_call: TRBJ1-3; cdr3_nt: TGCGCCAGCAGGGGGACAGGGAGTACTGGAAACACCATATATTTT; cdr3_aa: CASRGTGSTGNTIYF
clone_size: once; v_call: TRBV19; d_call: TRBD1; j_call: TRBJ2-6; cdr3_nt: TGTGCCAGTAGTATAGGCACAGGGGCTGGGGCCAACGTCCTGACTTTC; cdr3_aa: CASSIGTGAGANVLTF
clone_size: few; v_call: TRBV5-1; d_call: -; j_call: TRBJ1-4; cdr3_nt: TGCGCCAGCAGCTTGGACAGGGCAACTAATGAAAAACTGTTTTTT; cdr3_aa: CASSLDRATNEKLFF
clone_size: -; v_call: TRBV2; d_call: -; j_call: TRBJ2-1; cdr3_nt: TGTGCCAGCAGTGTTACAGGGAGCAATGAGCAGTTCTTC; cdr3_aa: CASSVTGSNEQFF
clone_size: -; v_call: TRBV24-1; d_call: -; j_call: TRBJ1-2; cdr3_nt: TGTGCCACCAGACAGGGCGGCTATGGCTACACCTTC; cdr3_aa: CATRQGGYGYTF
clone_size: -; v_call: TRBV2; d_call: -; j_call: TRBJ1-1; cdr3_nt: TGTGCCAGCAGTGTGGACTCGAACACTGAAGCTTTCTTT; cdr3_aa: CASSVDSNTEAFF
clone_size: many; v_call: TRBV27; d_call: TRBD1; j_call: TRBJ1-5; cdr3_nt: TGTGCCAGCAGTTCCCAACAGGGGACTGCGCCCCAGCATTTT; cdr3_aa: CASSSQQGTAPQHF
clone_size: -; v_call: TRBV11-2; d_call: TRBD2; j_call: TRBJ2-5; cdr3_nt: TGTGCCAGCAGCACCCGGGGGGGGTCAGGAGAGACCCAGTACTTC; cdr3_aa: CASSTRGGSGETQYF
clone_size: once; v_call: TRBV5-1; d_call: -; j_call: TRBJ2-2; cdr3_nt: TGCGCCAGCAGCTTGGACAGGGCGGACACCGGGGAGCTGTTTTTT; cdr3_aa: CASSLDRADTGELFF
clone_size: -; v_call: TRBV27; d_call: -; j_call: TRBJ1-3; cdr3_nt: TGTGCCAGCAGGCAGGGATCCGGAAACACCATATATTTT; cdr3_aa: CASRQGSGNTIYF
clone_size: -; v_call: TRBV18; d_call: TRBD1; j_call: TRBJ1-3; cdr3_nt: TGTGCCAGCTCACCACGGGACAGGGGAAGAAACACCATATATTTT; cdr3_aa: CASSPRDRGRNTIYF
clone_size: -; v_call: TRBV3-1/TRBV3-2; d_call: TRBD1; j_call: TRBJ1-1; cdr3_nt: TGTGCCAGCAGCCAAGATCGGCAGGGGGCGGTGAACACTGAAGCTTTCTTT; cdr3_aa: CASSQDRQGAVNTEAFF
clone_size: -; v_call: TRBV4-2; d_call: -; j_call: TRBJ1-6; cdr3_nt: TGTGCCAGCAGCCAATACAGCAATTCACCCCTCCACTTT; cdr3_aa: CASSQYSNSPLHF
clone_size: -; v_call: TRBV7-6; d_call: TRBD2; j_call: TRBJ2-5; cdr3_nt: TGTGCCAGCAGCCCGTGGACTAGCGGGGGGGAGACCCAGTACTTC; cdr3_aa: CASSPWTSGGETQYF
clone_size: -; v_call: TRBV6-1; d_call: TRBD2; j_call: TRBJ2-1; cdr3_nt: TGTGCCAGCAGTGCCGGGCGCACTAGCGGGGGCGACTTTGAGCAGTTCTTC; cdr3_aa: CASSAGRTSGGDFEQFF
clone_size: -; v_call: TRBV3-1/TRBV3-2; d_call: -; j_call: TRBJ1-2; cdr3_nt: TGTGCCAGCAGCCAAGGTCTCCGGGGGGGGTCGGAAACCTTC; cdr3_aa: CASSQGLRGGSETF
clone_size: -; v_call: TRBV5-1; d_call: TRBD1; j_call: TRBJ1-3; cdr3_nt: TGCGCCAGCAGCGGAGGGGGCCGCTCTGGAAACACCATATATTTT; cdr3_aa: CASSGGGRSGNTIYF
clone_size: -; v_call: TRBV5-4; d_call: TRBD1; j_call: TRBJ1-2; cdr3_nt: TGTGCCAGCAGCTCCCCTCGGACAGGGCTACGAGGCTACACCTTC; cdr3_aa: CASSSPRTGLRGYTF
clone_size: -; v_call: TRBV19; d_call: -; j_call: TRBJ1-2; cdr3_nt: TGTGCCAGTAGTATTACAGGGAGCTATGGCTACACCTTC; cdr3_aa: CASSITGSYGYTF
clone_size: -; v_call: TRBV28; d_call: TRBD1; j_call: TRBJ2-5; cdr3_nt: TGTGCCAGCAGTTTAACCCTAAGGACAGGGTACGAGACCCAGTACTTC; cdr3_aa: CASSLTLRTGYETQYF
clone_size: -; v_call: TRBV24-1; d_call: -; j_call: TRBJ2-6; cdr3_nt: TGTGCCACCAGTGAACCTGGCAGGGCCAGCTCTGGGGCCAACGTCCTGACTTTC; cdr3_aa: CATSEPGRASSGANVLTF
clone_size: -; v_call: TRBV3-1/TRBV3-2; d_call: -; j_call: TRBJ1-6; cdr3_nt: TGTGCCAGCAGCCCCACTCCAGGGGACTCACCCCTCCACTTT; cdr3_aa: CASSPTPGDSPLHF
clone_size: few; v_call: TRBV4-3; d_call: -; j_call: TRBJ2-5; cdr3_nt: TGCGCCAGCAGCCAAGATTCAGGTTTAGAGACCCAGTACTTC; cdr3_aa: CASSQDSGLETQYF
clone_size: -; v_call: TRBV5-1; d_call: -; j_call: TRBJ2-3; cdr3_nt: TGCGCCAGTATGGACAGTAGCACAGATACGCAGTATTTT; cdr3_aa: CASMDSSTDTQYF